The T cell receptor (beta chain) under discussion was sequenced for a study of patients and donors after allogeneic stem cell transplantation. Germline CDR1 is MNHEY and CDR2 is SVGEGT. The CDR3 covers 12 residues. This clonotype showed up many times. At one boundary the junction diverges from the germline segment, which might be a read error. TCRdb ran MiXCR on the RT-PCR reads and lists one entry per CDR3 protein. The table has about a million distinct CDR3 sequences, under 20% seen once. Input material: blood, either unsorted or a sorted T cell fraction (not recorded which). J is TRBJ2-3 and V is TRBV6-2 or TRBV6-3; D is undetermined. This clonotype was obtained from a human donor who was either an allogeneic HSCT recipient or a stem cell or donor lymphocyte infusion donor (not recorded which). It is not recorded whose cells these are; they may come from a transplant donor. CDR3 nucleotide sequence: TGCGCCAGCAGCCGAGGACCAGATACGCAGTATTTT. Encoded protein: CASSRGPDTQYF.